This T cell receptor beta chain is from a study of blood T cell repertoires in COVID-19. Those enrolled in Seattle joined during active infection and were followed longitudinally afterward. V shed 5 bases, J shed 3 bases, and the junction held 9 bases outside the gene matches. Germline CDR1 reads SGHAT; CDR2 reads FQNNGV. The CDR3 loop spans 16 amino acids. The table came from immunoSEQ multiplex PCR; TCRdb's copy has only in-frame clones and leaves some out. The top ten clones hold 6.5% to 8.5% of a sample with 170,000 or so clones, around 83% of them seen once. Material for sequencing was peripheral blood. The chain couples TRBV11-2 to TRBJ2-3; 9 nucleotides align to TRBD2. The TCR was taken from a woman in her 70s with COVID-19, enrolled during active disease. The CDR3 coding sequence is TGTGCCAGCAGCCCGTTAGCGGGAGATAGTACAGATACGCAGTATTTT. This sequence encodes CASSPLAGDSTDTQYF.